The rows below give T cell receptor beta chains drawn from one sample of a study of T cells in Graves' hyperthyroidism and ophthalmopathy. MiXCR was run by TCRdb on the multiplex PCR reads, yielding one entry per CDR3 protein. The repertoire holds over 500,000 distinct CDR3 sequences, with 17% as singletons. The specimen sequenced was blood. The source is a woman under 30 with Graves' ophthalmopathy. Both conserved end residues are part of each CDR3. Fields, in order: D gene, clone size, V gene, J gene, CDR3 DNA, CDR3 protein. The D gene is left open where the match is weak. Clone size is given for some rows only: seen once, a few or many times, or a class if the clone is expanded.

d_gene: .; abundance: many; v_gene: TRBV7-2; j_gene: TRBJ1-1; CDR3nt: TGTGCCAGCAGCTCGCCGCGGGGGAGTTGGACTGAAGCTTTCTTT; CDR3aa: CASSSPRGSWTEAFF
d_gene: .; abundance: many; v_gene: TRBV6-2/TRBV6-3; j_gene: TRBJ2-5; CDR3nt: TGTGCCAGCAGTTACGGTGGTTACCAAGAGACCCAGTACTTC; CDR3aa: CASSYGGYQETQYF
d_gene: .; abundance: .; v_gene: TRBV29-1; j_gene: TRBJ1-1; CDR3nt: TGCAGCGTTGAAGATCAGGAAGACCTTGAAGCTTTCTTT; CDR3aa: CSVEDQEDLEAFF
d_gene: .; abundance: few; v_gene: TRBV12-3/TRBV12-4; j_gene: TRBJ1-3; CDR3nt: TGTGCCAGCCATGATTGGAGCTCTGGAAACACCATATATTTT; CDR3aa: CASHDWSSGNTIYF
d_gene: .; abundance: many; v_gene: TRBV9; j_gene: TRBJ1-2; CDR3nt: TGTGCCAGCAGCGTACAAATGGGCGGAAACTATGGCTACACCTTC; CDR3aa: CASSVQMGGNYGYTF
d_gene: TRBD1; abundance: many; v_gene: TRBV5-6; j_gene: TRBJ2-5; CDR3nt: TGTGCCAGCAGTTACGGGACAGGGGTAGAGACCCAGTACTTC; CDR3aa: CASSYGTGVETQYF
d_gene: TRBD1; abundance: .; v_gene: TRBV20-1; j_gene: TRBJ1-1; CDR3nt: TGCAGTGCTATAGACAGGGAAGAAGCTTTCTTT; CDR3aa: CSAIDREEAFF
d_gene: .; abundance: many; v_gene: TRBV30; j_gene: TRBJ2-1; CDR3nt: TGTGCCTGGTCGAGCTCCTACAATGAGCAGTTCTTC; CDR3aa: CAWSSSYNEQFF
d_gene: TRBD1; abundance: .; v_gene: TRBV19; j_gene: TRBJ2-7; CDR3nt: TGTGCCTCCTCAGAGTCGGACAGGGTCTACGAGCAGTACTTC; CDR3aa: CASSESDRVYEQYF
d_gene: TRBD2; abundance: .; v_gene: TRBV19; j_gene: TRBJ2-1; CDR3nt: TGTGCCAGTAGTATAGTTCCACAGGGCCTTCAGGGGGGACTAGCGGCGTATGAGCAGTTCTTC; CDR3aa: CASSIVPQGLQGGLAAYEQFF
d_gene: .; abundance: .; v_gene: TRBV10-3; j_gene: TRBJ1-5; CDR3nt: TGTGCCATCAGTGAGTCCGAGGGCCAATCGCCCCAGCATTTT; CDR3aa: CAISESEGQSPQHF
d_gene: TRBD2; abundance: many; v_gene: TRBV13; j_gene: TRBJ2-7; CDR3nt: TGTGCCAGCAGCCGCCTAGCGGAGACTTCCTACGAGCAGTACTTC; CDR3aa: CASSRLAETSYEQYF
d_gene: TRBD1; abundance: many; v_gene: TRBV7-8; j_gene: TRBJ1-2; CDR3nt: TGTGCCAGCAGCCTCGGGACAGACACGTGCACCTTC; CDR3aa: CASSLGTDTCTF
d_gene: .; abundance: .; v_gene: TRBV28; j_gene: TRBJ1-2; CDR3nt: TGTGCCAGCAGGCTTAACTATGGCTACACCTTC; CDR3aa: CASRLNYGYTF
d_gene: TRBD1; abundance: many; v_gene: TRBV2; j_gene: TRBJ1-3; CDR3nt: TGTGCCAGCAGTGAAGCGCTCCCGGGACAGATGGTATCTGGAAACACCATATATTTT; CDR3aa: CASSEALPGQMVSGNTIYF
d_gene: TRBD2; abundance: many; v_gene: TRBV28; j_gene: TRBJ2-7; CDR3nt: TGTGCCAGCAGTTTACTGGGACTAGCGGGAGGCACACCCTACGAGCAGTACTTC; CDR3aa: CASSLLGLAGGTPYEQYF
d_gene: .; abundance: many; v_gene: TRBV12-3/TRBV12-4; j_gene: TRBJ1-1; CDR3nt: TGTGCCAGCAGTTCCGAGGGGGTGAACACTGAAGCTTTCTTT; CDR3aa: CASSSEGVNTEAFF
d_gene: TRBD1; abundance: many; v_gene: TRBV7-2; j_gene: TRBJ1-2; CDR3nt: TGTGCCAGCGGCAGGGGGCTCGTCTATGGCTACACCTTC; CDR3aa: CASGRGLVYGYTF
d_gene: TRBD2; abundance: many; v_gene: TRBV28; j_gene: TRBJ2-3; CDR3nt: TGTGCCAGCAGAGGTAGCGGGGGCCACACAGATACGCAGTATTTT; CDR3aa: CASRGSGGHTDTQYF
d_gene: .; abundance: many; v_gene: TRBV2; j_gene: TRBJ2-3; CDR3nt: TGTGCCAGGTCTGACTCCCTCTACACAGATACGCAGTATTTT; CDR3aa: CARSDSLYTDTQYF
d_gene: .; abundance: many; v_gene: TRBV7-9; j_gene: TRBJ2-5; CDR3nt: TGTGCCAGCAGTCGAACGGGCTATCCACTCCAAGAGACCCAGTACTTC; CDR3aa: CASSRTGYPLQETQYF
d_gene: TRBD1; abundance: many; v_gene: TRBV7-3; j_gene: TRBJ2-7; CDR3nt: TGTGCCAGCAGCCTTTTCGCAGGGGGCTCCTACGAGCAGTACTTC; CDR3aa: CASSLFAGGSYEQYF
d_gene: TRBD1; abundance: few; v_gene: TRBV5-1; j_gene: TRBJ2-7; CDR3nt: TGCGCCAGCAGAAGTCCCGGGACAGGAACCTACGAGCAGTACTTC; CDR3aa: CASRSPGTGTYEQYF
d_gene: .; abundance: .; v_gene: TRBV9; j_gene: TRBJ2-1; CDR3nt: TGTGCCAGCAGCGTAGCGGGGTCAGATGAGCAGTTCTTC; CDR3aa: CASSVAGSDEQFF
d_gene: TRBD1; abundance: .; v_gene: TRBV11-3; j_gene: TRBJ2-1; CDR3nt: TGTGCCAGCAGCTCGTACCGGGACAGCCCTTACAATGAGCAGTTCTTC; CDR3aa: CASSSYRDSPYNEQFF
d_gene: TRBD2; abundance: .; v_gene: TRBV7-2; j_gene: TRBJ2-5; CDR3nt: TGTGCCAGCAGCTTCCCCGGGGGTGGACTAGCGGGAGAACAAGAGACCCAGTACTTC; CDR3aa: CASSFPGGGLAGEQETQYF
d_gene: .; abundance: many; v_gene: TRBV20-1; j_gene: TRBJ2-7; CDR3nt: TGCAGTGCTAGAGGCCGAGCGGTTGGCTCCTACGAGCAGTACTTC; CDR3aa: CSARGRAVGSYEQYF
d_gene: .; abundance: .; v_gene: TRBV3-1; j_gene: TRBJ2-2; CDR3nt: TGTGCCAGCAGCCAATATCAGACAGGGAGGGCCGGGGAGCTGTTTTTT; CDR3aa: CASSQYQTGRAGELFF
d_gene: TRBD1; abundance: many; v_gene: TRBV28; j_gene: TRBJ2-7; CDR3nt: TGTGCCAGCAGTCTAAGGACAGGGGGCTACTCCTACGAGCAGTACTTC; CDR3aa: CASSLRTGGYSYEQYF
d_gene: TRBD2; abundance: once; v_gene: TRBV20-1; j_gene: TRBJ2-7; CDR3nt: TGCAGTGCTACGCGACTAGCGGGAGGAGTAGACGAGCAGTACTTC; CDR3aa: CSATRLAGGVDEQYF
d_gene: TRBD2; abundance: many; v_gene: TRBV6-1; j_gene: TRBJ2-3; CDR3nt: TGTGCCAGCAAAAGACTAGCGGATACAGATACGCAGTATTTT; CDR3aa: CASKRLADTDTQYF
d_gene: TRBD2; abundance: .; v_gene: TRBV7-2; j_gene: TRBJ2-3; CDR3nt: TGTGCCAGCAGCTTCCCCACGGGACTAGCGGGAGCAGATACGCAGTATTTT; CDR3aa: CASSFPTGLAGADTQYF
d_gene: .; abundance: .; v_gene: TRBV9; j_gene: TRBJ1-6; CDR3nt: TGTGCCAGCAGCGTAGGATCAGGCACTGATTCACCCCTCCACTTT; CDR3aa: CASSVGSGTDSPLHF
d_gene: .; abundance: many; v_gene: TRBV6-2/TRBV6-3; j_gene: TRBJ2-7; CDR3nt: TGTGCCAGCAGCGACGGCCCGTACGAGCAGTACTTC; CDR3aa: CASSDGPYEQYF